This T cell receptor (beta chain) was profiled in a study of Graves' ophthalmopathy and Graves' hyperthyroidism. Looking at the study overall: The collection of peripheral blood took place at initial diagnosis, before any treatment. Study observations and caveats: Ophthalmopathy was separated from stable hyperthyroidism by a 13-signature model with 87.88% sensitivity and over 75% specificity. Most thyroid clonotypes with frequency above 0.001 were detected in blood too.

The CDR3 runs to 14 residues. Germline V gene lookup returns CDR1 MNHNS and CDR2 SASEGT. Trimming cost V 8 bases and J 0 bases, with 13 bases left between them. To note about this clonotype: The antigen remains undetermined.

Symptoms, serum thyroxine and TRAb, thyroid ultrasound, and orbital computed tomography formed the diagnostic basis. Amplifying from RNA transcripts, the study obtained TCR beta CDR3 regions. An initial RT-PCR round employing HTBI primers preceded a second-round multiplex PCR. TCRdb re-called the multiplex PCR reads through MiXCR, storing one row per CDR3 protein. The data contain 210,000 or so distinct CDR3 sequences, about 32% of them singletons. The sequenced sample consisted of peripheral blood. The TCR sequence derives from a man between 45 and 60 years old with Graves' ophthalmopathy. The rearrangement uses TRBV6-1 and TRBJ1-2; D may be TRBD1 (5 bases). In DNA, the CDR3 is TGTGCCAGCGACAGACAGTTAGCTAACTATGGCTACACCTTC. Encoded protein: CASDRQLANYGYTF.